The entry that follows covers one TCR beta chain sequence. As yet, its antigen is unknown. These data belong to a study of blood T cells in healthy people across ages. Study-wide results and limits: The long-lived group displayed more naive CD4+ cells, plus higher diversity, than the aged donors did.

A second PCR, run for about 7 to 11 cycles, used a sample-barcoded 5' primer plus a J-beta primer mix. TCRdb re-called the 5' RACE reads through MiXCR, storing one row per CDR3 protein. Here the sample spans roughly 1 million distinct CDR3 sequences, roughly 24% being singletons. CDR3 length: 15 residues. Looked up from germline, CDR1 is SNHLY and CDR2 is FYNNEI. V was pared by 7 bases and J by 2 bases, with 18 bases between. This sample was shared with a second study, whose subject was T cells of mothers and their children. That report notes: The donors comprised more than 5 children and their three healthy Caucasian mothers. Related pairs of mothers and children showed slightly higher, non-significant overlap versus unrelated pairs.

The clonotype comes from a girl aged 2-10 years in good health. This sequence joins TRBV2 and TRBJ2-7; a weak D match, TRBD2 (6 bases). What was sequenced was blood. The CDR3 is CASTLGTVIPYEQYF. The CDR3 DNA is TGTGCCAGCACCCTGGGGACTGTCATTCCCTACGAGCAGTACTTC.